This T cell receptor (beta chain) was profiled in a study of blood T cell repertoires in COVID-19. This CDR3 is built from 15 residues. Germline V gene data show CDR1 as SGDLS and CDR2 as YYNGEE. V was shortened by 3 bases and J by 2 bases, with 14 bases between the two germline ends. Original analysis: Nucleated cell number was recorded as an estimate derived from reference gene primer amplification. The data were produced by immunoSEQ multiplex PCR, yet TCRdb's version contains in-frame clones alone and is incomplete. That table furnishes V, J and clone size, whereas the DNA furnished D and trimming. The data contain 250,000 to 350,000 clones, approximately 83% of them seen just once; the ten biggest clones take up more than 4%. The participants were between roughly 18 and 90 years old and came from about two dozen US areas. Two consecutive negative NP/OP PCR tests, clearance, or resolved symptoms defined Cohort 3 recovery.

The TCR was taken from a young woman who had recovered from COVID-19. The sample was PBMCs or T cells enriched from blood (not recorded which). V and J are TRBV9 and TRBJ1-1, with D possibly matching TRBD1 (6 bases). Written as DNA, the CDR3 is TGTGCCAGCAGCGCCAATCCGACAGGTAACACTGAAGCTTTCTTT. Translated, it gives CASSANPTGNTEAFF.